The next 17 T cell receptor beta chains were all read from a single sample in a study of CD8+CD57+ T cells in acquired aplastic anemia. The sequenced patients had an expansion of CD8+CD57+ cells seen by flow cytometry. The study profiled TCR beta VDJ and CDR3 using genomic DNA as template. TCRdb passed the reads through MiXCR, listing each CDR3 protein once. The table lists about 470,000 distinct CDR3 sequences, roughly a third of them singletons. Specimen: sorted CD4+, CD8+, or CD8+CD57+ T cells (not recorded which) from PBMCs. Receptors were obtained from a human donor with aplastic anemia.

This clonotype was seen ten or more times. This chain connects TRBV25-1 to TRBJ1-2; D gene uncertain. CDR3 size: 12 residues. V lost 3 bases, J lost 5 bases, and 7 bases lay in between. Germline loops: CDR1 MGHDK, CDR2 SYGVNS. CDR3 nucleotides: TGTGCCAGCAGTGACCTGTTATATGGCTACACCTTC. This translates into CASSDLLYGYTF.

In the case of this clonotype: One end of the junction fails to match germline, which may point to a read error. The gene calls are TRBV10-3 and TRBJ2-7; the D gene is possibly TRBD2 (7 bases). Germline-derived CDR1 and CDR2 are ENHRY and SYGVKD. The CDR3 has 14 residues. The CDR3 region is CASSFEGGPHEQYF. The CDR3 nucleotides are TGTGCCAGCAGTTTCGAGGGGGGGCCCCACGAGCAGTACTTC.

This clonotype showed up many times. V is TRBV24-1 and J is TRBJ1-2; D may be TRBD1 (6 bases). The CDR3 has 13 amino acids. CDR1 is KGHDR, CDR2 SFDVKD, per germline. The V gene lost 1 base and the J gene lost 7 bases, with 9 bases spanning the gap. The CDR3 sequence: CATSDLPGVGYTF. In nucleotides, the CDR3 is TGTGCCACCAGTGATTTACCAGGGGTTGGCTACACCTTC.

This clonotype was counted at least ten times. V is TRBV7-9 and J is TRBJ2-7, with unresolved D. The CDR3 has 13 amino acids. Germline-derived CDR1 and CDR2 are SEHNR and FQNEAQ (reference sequence). The V and J ends lost 5 bases and 3 bases respectively, with 11 bases between them. The CDR3 sequence: CASSPSDHYEQYF. CDR3 nucleotide sequence: TGTGCCAGCAGCCCCTCGGACCACTACGAGCAGTACTTC. The entire variable domain, with the rest obtained from reference TRBV7-9 and TRBJ2-7, is as follows: DTGVSQNPRHKITKRGQNVTFRCDPISEHNRLYWYRQTLGQGPEFLTYFQNEAQLEKSRLLSDRFSAERPKGSFSTLEIQRTEQGDSAMYLCASSPSDHYEQYFGPGTRLTVT.

This chain uses TRBV20-1 with TRBJ2-7; possible D gene TRBD1, 7 bases. Trimming shortened V by 0 bases and J by 1 base, and 13 bases separated the two germline ends. The V gene's germline CDR1 is DFQATT and CDR2 SNEGSKA (reference sequence). The CDR3 extends over 15 amino acids. The CDR3 spells CSARDWQGGSYEQYF. The DNA for the CDR3 is TGCAGTGCTAGAGATTGGCAGGGGGGATCCTACGAGCAGTACTTC.

This rearrangement joins TRBV7-4 to TRBJ1-5, with a tentative D call TRBD1 (5 bases). Germline CDR1 is SGHVT and CDR2 is SQSDAQ. This CDR3 region has 19 residues. With 2 bases removed from V and 2 bases from J, the gap between germline ends came to 22 bases. The CDR3 loop is CASSLSRAVLRDGNQPQHF. CDR3 sequence (DNA): TGTGCCAGCAGCTTATCTCGGGCGGTGTTACGGGACGGCAATCAGCCCCAGCATTTT. Complete variable domain (other parts from reference TRBV7-4 and TRBJ1-5): GAGVSQSPRYKVAKRGRDVALRCDSISGHVTLYWYRQTLGQGSEVLTYSQSDAQRDKSGRPSGRFSAERPERSVSTLKIQRTEQGDSAVYLCASSLSRAVLRDGNQPQHFGDGTRLSIL.

About this clonotype: In this CDR3 the conserved last residue, phenylalanine or tryptophan, is missing, so a read error is likely. The DNA is omitted, as the CDR3 cannot be located on it reliably, and the CDR3 follows TCRdb's listing. This chain links TRBV19 with TRBJ2-1; the D call TRBD1 from the table was never checked on the DNA. The CDR3 length equals 11 residues, ends included. CDR1 is LNHDA and CDR2 is SQIVND in the germline V gene (reference sequence). CDR3 amino acids: CASSIVPGHPT.

This clonotype was counted a single time. The chain couples TRBV2 to TRBJ1-5; no reliable D call. The ends were cut back, 6 bases at V and 7 bases at J, with 16 bases in the middle. Germline assignment: CDR1 SNHLY and CDR2 FYNNEI. The CDR3 is made up of 14 amino acids. CDR3 nucleotide sequence: TGTGCCAGCAGCGGTGGGTCGGGGATCCAGCCCCAGCATTTT. Amino acids: CASSGGSGIQPQHF.

This clonotype was seen repeatedly, ten times or more. CDR3 sequence: CASSPPGGGYTF. The CDR3 bases are TGTGCCAGTAGTCCACCCGGAGGTGGCTACACCTTC. V and J are TRBV19 and TRBJ1-2; D remains ambiguous. This CDR3 has 12 residues. Trimming cost V 5 bases and J 7 bases, with 11 bases left between them. Germline loops: CDR1 LNHDA, CDR2 SQIVND (reference sequence).

The chain joins TRBV7-2 to TRBJ2-7; D not certain. The CDR3 loop spans 11 amino acids. V was clipped by 6 bases and J by 5 bases, with 8 bases between them. CDR1 and CDR2 (germline): SGHTA, FQGNSA. CDR3 coding DNA: TGTGCCAGCAGGGCCCCCAACGAGCAGTACTTC. It encodes CASRAPNEQYF.

The V gene is TRBV29-1, the J gene TRBJ2-1, with TRBD2 matching 7 bases. Germline values: CDR1 SQVTM, CDR2 ANQGSEA. Germline trimming cut 3 bases from V and 0 bases from J; bases unmatched to any gene: 5. The CDR3 has 15 residues. CDR3 sequence: CSVDRGLLSYNEQFF. For the CDR3, the DNA is TGCAGCGTTGATCGGGGACTACTCTCCTACAATGAGCAGTTCTTC.

The genes are TRBV27 and TRBJ1-2; a possible D gene is TRBD1 (5 bases). CDR3 length: 14 amino acids. Germline CDR1 MNHEY, CDR2 SMNVEV (reference sequence). Trimming took 3 bases from V and 4 from J, leaving 12 bases between them. The CDR3 nucleotides are TGTGCCAGCAGTTTCCGACAGTCCCCCTATGGCTACACCTTC. This sequence encodes CASSFRQSPYGYTF.

This chain links TRBV30 with TRBJ1-3; the D is unclear. Germline CDR1 and CDR2: GTSNPN and SVGIG (reference sequence). V was shortened by 0 bases and J by 2 bases, with 5 bases between the two germline ends. This CDR3 region has 13 residues. This chain's CDR3 is CAWSVSTGNTIYF. CDR3 sequence (DNA): TGTGCCTGGAGTGTCAGCACTGGAAACACCATATATTTT.

This clonotype was recorded a few times. A read error may account for a junction end that differs from germline. The V call is TRBV7-7, the J call TRBJ2-5; maybe TRBD2 (6 bases). The CDR3 is 15 residues long. CDR1 is SSHAT and CDR2 is FNYEAQ in the germline V gene (reference sequence). CDR3 nucleotide sequence: TGTGCTAGCAGCTTATTCCAAACGGCGGGGGAGACCCAGTACTTC. It codes for CASSLFQTAGETQYF.

About this clonotype: This may arise from a read error, as a much more abundant clone is one base away. This sequence joins TRBV2 and TRBJ1-2, with TRBD1 identical over 7 bases. Germline V gene data show CDR1 as SNHLY and CDR2 as FYNNEI. Trimming took 7 bases from V and 2 from J; bases not matched to a gene: 1. The CDR3 extends over 12 amino acids. CDR3 amino acids: CASKQGNYGYTF. In nucleotides, the CDR3 is TGTGCCAGCAAACAGGGGAACTATGGCTACACCTTC. The variable domain in full, completed from reference TRBV2 and TRBJ1-2, reads EPEVTQTPSHQVTQMGQEVILRCVPISNHLYFYWYRQILGQKVEFLVSFYNNEISEKSEIFDDQFSVERPDGSNFTLKIRSTKLEDSAMYFCASKQGNYGYTFGSGTRLTVV.

The chain employs TRBV7-3 and TRBJ2-5, with 8 positions matching TRBD2. CDR3 size: 13 residues. The germline CDR1 and CDR2 sequences are SGHTA and FQGTGA. Trimming took 8 bases from V and 5 from J; bases not matched to a gene: 7. The CDR3 sequence: CASARTSFETQYF. DNA for the CDR3: TGTGCCAGCGCTCGGACTAGCTTCGAGACCCAGTACTTC.

As regards this clonotype: This clone may be a read error of a much larger clone one base away. V usage is TRBV19 and J usage is TRBJ1-2; the D gene is possibly TRBD1 (5 bases). CDR3 size: 16 residues. Per the germline V gene, CDR1 is LNHDA and CDR2 is SQIVND (reference sequence). The V end lost 5 bases, the J end lost 6 bases, and 22 bases lay between the germline ends. CDR3 sequence (DNA): TGTGCCAGTAGTCTGGGACTTAGCGCCACCTATGATGGCTACACCTTC. Its translation: CASSLGLSATYDGYTF.